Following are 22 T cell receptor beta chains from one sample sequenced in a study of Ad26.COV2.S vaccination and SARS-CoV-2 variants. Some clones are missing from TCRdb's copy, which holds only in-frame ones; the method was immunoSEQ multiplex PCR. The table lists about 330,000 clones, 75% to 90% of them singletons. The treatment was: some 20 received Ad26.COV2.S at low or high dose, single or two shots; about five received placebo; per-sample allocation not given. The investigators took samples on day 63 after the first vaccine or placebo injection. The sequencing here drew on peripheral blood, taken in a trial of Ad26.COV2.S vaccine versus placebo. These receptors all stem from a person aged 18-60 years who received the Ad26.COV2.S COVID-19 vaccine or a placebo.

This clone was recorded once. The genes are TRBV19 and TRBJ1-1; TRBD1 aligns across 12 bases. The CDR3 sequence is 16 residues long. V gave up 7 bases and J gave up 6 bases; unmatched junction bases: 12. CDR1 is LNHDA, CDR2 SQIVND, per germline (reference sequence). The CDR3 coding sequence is TGTGCCAGTAAAACCGGGACAGGGGGCAACTGGCCTGAAGCTTTCTTT. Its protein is CASKTGTGGNWPEAFF. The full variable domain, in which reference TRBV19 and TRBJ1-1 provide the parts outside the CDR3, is DGGITQSPKYLFRKEGQNVTLSCEQNLNHDAMYWYRQDPGQGLRLIYYSQIVNDFQKGDIAEGYSVSREKKESFPLTVTSAQKNPTAFYLCASKTGTGGNWPEAFFGQGTRLTVV.

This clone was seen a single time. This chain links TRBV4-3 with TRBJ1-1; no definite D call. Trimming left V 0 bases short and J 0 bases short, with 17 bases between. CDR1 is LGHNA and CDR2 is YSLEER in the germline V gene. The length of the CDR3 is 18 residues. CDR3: CASSQDPPRTDMNTEAFF. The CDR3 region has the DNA TGCGCCAGCAGCCAAGATCCCCCTCGGACGGATATGAACACTGAAGCTTTCTTT.

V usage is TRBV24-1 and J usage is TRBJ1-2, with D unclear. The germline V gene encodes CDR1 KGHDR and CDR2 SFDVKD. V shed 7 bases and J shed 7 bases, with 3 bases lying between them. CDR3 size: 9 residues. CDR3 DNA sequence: TGTGCCACCAGCGGTGGCTACACCTTC. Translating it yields CATSGGYTF.

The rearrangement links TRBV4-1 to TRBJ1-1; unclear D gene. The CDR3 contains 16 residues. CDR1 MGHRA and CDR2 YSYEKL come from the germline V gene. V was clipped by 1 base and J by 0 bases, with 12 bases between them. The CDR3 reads CASSQGWASLNTEAFF. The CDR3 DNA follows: TGCGCCAGCAGCCAAGGTTGGGCAAGCCTGAACACTGAAGCTTTCTTT.

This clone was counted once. CDR3 loop: CASSYGAAAVYEQYF. The CDR3 DNA sequence: TGTGCCAGCAGTTATGGGGCTGCGGCGGTTTACGAGCAGTACTTC. The chain combines TRBV6-2 or TRBV6-3 with TRBJ2-7; perhaps TRBD1 as D (5 bases). Trimming removed 3 bases at V and 4 bases at J, with 16 bases between. Germline V gene lookup returns CDR1 MNHEY and CDR2 SVGEGT. The CDR3 extends over 15 amino acids.

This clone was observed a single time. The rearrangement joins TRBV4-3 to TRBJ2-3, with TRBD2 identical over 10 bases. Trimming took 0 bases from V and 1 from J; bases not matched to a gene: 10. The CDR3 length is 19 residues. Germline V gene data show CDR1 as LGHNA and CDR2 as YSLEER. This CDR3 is CASSQDFEREGLGTDTQYF. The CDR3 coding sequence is TGCGCCAGCAGCCAAGATTTCGAGCGGGAGGGCCTGGGCACAGATACGCAGTATTTT.

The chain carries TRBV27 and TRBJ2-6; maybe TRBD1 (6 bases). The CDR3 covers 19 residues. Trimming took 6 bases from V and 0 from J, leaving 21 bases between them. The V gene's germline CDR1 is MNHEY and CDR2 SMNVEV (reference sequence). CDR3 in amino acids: CASSRVSRDTYSGANVLTF. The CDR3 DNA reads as TGTGCCAGCAGCAGGGTTTCAAGGGACACTTACTCTGGGGCCAACGTCCTGACTTTC.

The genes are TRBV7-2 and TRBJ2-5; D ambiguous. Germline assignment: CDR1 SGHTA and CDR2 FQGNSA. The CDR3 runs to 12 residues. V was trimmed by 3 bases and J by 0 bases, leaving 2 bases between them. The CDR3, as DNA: TGTGCCAGCAGCTTTCACCAAGAGACCCAGTACTTC. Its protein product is CASSFHQETQYF.

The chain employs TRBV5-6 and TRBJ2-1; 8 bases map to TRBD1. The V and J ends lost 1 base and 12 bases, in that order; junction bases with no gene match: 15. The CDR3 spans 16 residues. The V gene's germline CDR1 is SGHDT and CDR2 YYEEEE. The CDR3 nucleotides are TGTGCCAGCAGCTTGTCCATGGGACAGGTAAGCGTTGGGCAGTTCTTC. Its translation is CASSLSMGQVSVGQFF.

CDR3 in DNA: TGTGCCAGCAGCCCCGACTGGGGGGGCCCCTTCAACACCGGGGAGCTGTTTTTT. Amino acids: CASSPDWGGPFNTGELFF. This rearrangement joins TRBV3-1 (or the pseudogene TRBV3-2) to TRBJ2-2, with D perhaps matching TRBD2 (7 bases). V was clipped by 4 bases and J by 2 bases, with 20 bases between them. The CDR3 has 18 residues. The germline CDR1 and CDR2 sequences are LGHDT and YNNKEL (reference sequence).

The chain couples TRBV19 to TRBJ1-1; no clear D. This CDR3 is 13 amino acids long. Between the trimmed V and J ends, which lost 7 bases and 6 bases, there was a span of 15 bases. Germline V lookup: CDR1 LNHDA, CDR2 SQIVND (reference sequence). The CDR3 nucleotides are TGTGCCAGTACCACACTTGCCGGGGCTGAAGCTTTCTTT. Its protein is CASTTLAGAEAFF.

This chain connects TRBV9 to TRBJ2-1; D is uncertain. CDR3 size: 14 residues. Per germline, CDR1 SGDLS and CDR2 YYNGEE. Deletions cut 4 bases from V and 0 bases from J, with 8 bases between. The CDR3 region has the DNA TGTGCCAGCAGCCGGGCCCCCTCCTACAATGAGCAGTTCTTC. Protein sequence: CASSRAPSYNEQFF.

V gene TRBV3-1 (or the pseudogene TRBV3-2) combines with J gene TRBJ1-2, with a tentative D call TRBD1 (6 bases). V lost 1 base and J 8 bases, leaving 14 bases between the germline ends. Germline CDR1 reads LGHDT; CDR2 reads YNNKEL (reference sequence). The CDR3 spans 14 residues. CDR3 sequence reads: CASSQVTGTGGYTF. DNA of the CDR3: TGTGCCAGCAGCCAAGTAACAGGGACTGGGGGCTACACCTTC.

In DNA, the CDR3 is TGTGCCAGCCGGGTTAATGAGCAGTTCTTC. This gives the protein CASRVNEQFF. The chain employs TRBV4-2 and TRBJ2-1; D unresolved. The CDR3 loop spans 10 amino acids. With 8 bases removed from V and 7 bases from J, the gap between germline ends came to 6 bases. Germline CDR1 is LGHNA and CDR2 is YNFKEQ.

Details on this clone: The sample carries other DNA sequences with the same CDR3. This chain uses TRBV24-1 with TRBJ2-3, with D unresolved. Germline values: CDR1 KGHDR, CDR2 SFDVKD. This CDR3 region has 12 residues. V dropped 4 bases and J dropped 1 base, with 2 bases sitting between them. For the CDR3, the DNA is TGTGCCACCAGTGAGGGCACAGATACGCAGTATTTT. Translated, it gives CATSEGTDTQYF.

The CDR3 loop is CATCSGVDGTEAFF. The DNA for the CDR3 is TGTGCCACGTGTAGTGGGGTGGATGGCACTGAAGCTTTCTTT. The V call is TRBV10-3, the J call TRBJ1-1; D not certain. Trimming took 10 bases from V and 4 from J, leaving 19 bases between them. The CDR3 runs to 14 residues. The germline V gene encodes CDR1 ENHRY and CDR2 SYGVKD.

This chain's CDR3 is CASTRQGGSYNEQFF. CDR3 nucleotides: TGTGCCAGCACCCGACAGGGTGGGTCCTACAATGAGCAGTTCTTC. The gene calls are TRBV3-1 (or the pseudogene TRBV3-2) and TRBJ2-1; 7 nucleotides agree with TRBD1. The J segment lost 1 base and the V segment lost 7 bases, leaving 7 bases of the junction unmatched. This CDR3 has 15 residues. Per the germline V gene, CDR1 is LGHDT and CDR2 is YNNKEL (reference sequence).

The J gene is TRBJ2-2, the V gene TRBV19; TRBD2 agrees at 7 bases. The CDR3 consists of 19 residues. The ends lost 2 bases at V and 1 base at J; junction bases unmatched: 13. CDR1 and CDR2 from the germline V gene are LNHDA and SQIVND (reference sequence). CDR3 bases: TGTGCCAGTAGTATACCCGGCGTGCGGGGGTTCGTGAACACCGGGGAGCTGTTTTTT. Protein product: CASSIPGVRGFVNTGELFF.

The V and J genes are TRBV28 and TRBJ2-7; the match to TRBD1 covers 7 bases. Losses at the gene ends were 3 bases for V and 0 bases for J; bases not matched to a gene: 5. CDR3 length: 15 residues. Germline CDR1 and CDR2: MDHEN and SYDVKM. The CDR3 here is CASSFARQGSYEQYV. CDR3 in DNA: TGTGCCAGCAGTTTTGCGCGACAGGGCTCCTACGAGCAGTACGTC.

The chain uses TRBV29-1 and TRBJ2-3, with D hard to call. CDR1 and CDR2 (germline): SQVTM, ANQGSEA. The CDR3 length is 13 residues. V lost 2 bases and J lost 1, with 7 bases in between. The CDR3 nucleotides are TGCAGCGTTGAAAAGGCGGGCACAGATACGCAGTATTTT. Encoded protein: CSVEKAGTDTQYF.

CDR3 bases: TGTGCCAGCAGCTCTACAGAACAGGGGGCGCGTGGCTACACCTTC. Its protein product is CASSSTEQGARGYTF. The rearrangement uses TRBV7-9 and TRBJ1-2, with 9 bases identical to TRBD1. Germline CDR1 is SEHNR and CDR2 is FQNEAQ (reference sequence). There are 15 residues in the CDR3. With V trimmed by 4 bases and J by 7 bases, 10 bases remained unmatched.

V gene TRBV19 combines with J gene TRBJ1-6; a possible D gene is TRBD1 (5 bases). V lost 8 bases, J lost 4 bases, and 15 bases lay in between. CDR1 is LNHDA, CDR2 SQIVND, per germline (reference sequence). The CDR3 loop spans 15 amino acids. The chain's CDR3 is CASHSGTGYNSPLHF. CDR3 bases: TGTGCCAGTCACTCCGGGACGGGGTATAATTCACCCCTCCACTTT.